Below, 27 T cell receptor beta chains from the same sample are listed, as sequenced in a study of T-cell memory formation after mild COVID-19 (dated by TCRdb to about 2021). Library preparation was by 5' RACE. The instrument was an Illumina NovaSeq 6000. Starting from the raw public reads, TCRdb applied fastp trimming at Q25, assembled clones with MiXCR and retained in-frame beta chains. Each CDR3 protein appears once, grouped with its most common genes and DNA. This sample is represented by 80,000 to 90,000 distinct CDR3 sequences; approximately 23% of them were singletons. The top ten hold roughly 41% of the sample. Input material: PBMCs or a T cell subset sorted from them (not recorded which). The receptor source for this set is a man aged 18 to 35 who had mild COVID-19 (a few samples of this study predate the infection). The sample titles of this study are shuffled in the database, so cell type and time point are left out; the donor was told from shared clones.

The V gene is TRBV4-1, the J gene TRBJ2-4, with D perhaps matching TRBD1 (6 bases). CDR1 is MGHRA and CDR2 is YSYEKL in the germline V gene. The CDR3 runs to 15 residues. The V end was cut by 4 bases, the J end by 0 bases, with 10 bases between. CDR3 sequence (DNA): TGCGCCAGCAGCCGGACAGTCCTAGCCAAAAACATTCAGTACTTC. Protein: CASSRTVLAKNIQYF.

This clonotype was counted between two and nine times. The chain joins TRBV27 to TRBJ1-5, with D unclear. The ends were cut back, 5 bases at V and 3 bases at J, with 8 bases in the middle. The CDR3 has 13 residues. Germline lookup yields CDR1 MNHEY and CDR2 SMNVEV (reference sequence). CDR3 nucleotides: TGTGCCAGCAGTGGGCGGTCCAATCAGCCCCAGCATTTT. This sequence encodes CASSGRSNQPQHF.

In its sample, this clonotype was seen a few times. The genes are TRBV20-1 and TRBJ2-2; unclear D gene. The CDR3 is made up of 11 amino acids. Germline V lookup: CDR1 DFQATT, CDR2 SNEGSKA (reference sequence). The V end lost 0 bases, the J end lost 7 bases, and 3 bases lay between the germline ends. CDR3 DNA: TGCAGTGCTAGAGATCTCGGGGAGCTGTTTTTT. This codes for CSARDLGELFF.

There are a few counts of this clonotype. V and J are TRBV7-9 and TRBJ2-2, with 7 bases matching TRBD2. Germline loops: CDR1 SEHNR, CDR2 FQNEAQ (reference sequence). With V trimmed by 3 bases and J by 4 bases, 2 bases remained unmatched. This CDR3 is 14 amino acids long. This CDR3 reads CASSFGGSTGELFF. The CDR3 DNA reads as TGTGCCAGCAGCTTCGGGGGGTCCACCGGGGAGCTGTTTTTT.

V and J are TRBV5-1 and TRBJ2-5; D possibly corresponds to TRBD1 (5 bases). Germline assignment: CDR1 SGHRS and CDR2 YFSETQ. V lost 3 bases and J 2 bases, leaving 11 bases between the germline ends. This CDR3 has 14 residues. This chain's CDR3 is CASSSWTPQETQYF. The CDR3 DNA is TGCGCCAGCAGCTCCTGGACACCTCAAGAGACCCAGTACTTC.

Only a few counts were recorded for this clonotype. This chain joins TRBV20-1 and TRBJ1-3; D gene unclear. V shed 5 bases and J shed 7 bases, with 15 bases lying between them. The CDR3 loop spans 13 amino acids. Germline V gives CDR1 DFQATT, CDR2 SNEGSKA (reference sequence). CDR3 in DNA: TGCAGTGCTCAACCGCCTGCAGAGAACACCATATATTTT. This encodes CSAQPPAENTIYF.

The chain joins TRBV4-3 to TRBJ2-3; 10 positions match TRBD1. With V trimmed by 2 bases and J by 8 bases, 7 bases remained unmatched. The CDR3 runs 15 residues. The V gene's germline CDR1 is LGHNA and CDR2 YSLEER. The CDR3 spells CASSQYRQGAGTQYF. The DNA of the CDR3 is TGCGCCAGCAGCCAATATCGACAGGGGGCCGGTACGCAGTATTTT.

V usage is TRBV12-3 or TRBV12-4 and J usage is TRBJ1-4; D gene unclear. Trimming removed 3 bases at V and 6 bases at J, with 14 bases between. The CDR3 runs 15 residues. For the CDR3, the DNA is TGTGCCAGCAGTTTGGACCCAGACGGTGATGAAAAACTGTTTTTT. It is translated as CASSLDPDGDEKLFF.

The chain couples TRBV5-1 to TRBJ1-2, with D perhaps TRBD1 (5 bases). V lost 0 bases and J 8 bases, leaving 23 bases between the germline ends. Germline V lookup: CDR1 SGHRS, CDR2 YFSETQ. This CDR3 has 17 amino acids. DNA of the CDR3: TGCGCCAGCAGCTTGGGGGTCAACGAAGGGGTCTCCGGCGGCTACACCTTC. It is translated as CASSLGVNEGVSGGYTF.

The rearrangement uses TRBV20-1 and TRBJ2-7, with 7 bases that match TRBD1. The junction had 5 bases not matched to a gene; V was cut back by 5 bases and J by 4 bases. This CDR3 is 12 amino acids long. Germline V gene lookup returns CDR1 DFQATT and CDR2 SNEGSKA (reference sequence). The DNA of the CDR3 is TGCAGTGCTCCCGGGACAGCTTACGAGCAGTACTTC. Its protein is CSAPGTAYEQYF.

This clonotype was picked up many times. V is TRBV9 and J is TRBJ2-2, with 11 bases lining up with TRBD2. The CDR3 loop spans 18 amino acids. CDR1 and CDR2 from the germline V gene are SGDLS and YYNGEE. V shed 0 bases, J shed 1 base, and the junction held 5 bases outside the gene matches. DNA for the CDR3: TGTGCCAGCAGCGTAGGGCTAGCGGGGGGAGTGAACACCGGGGAGCTGTTTTTT. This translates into CASSVGLAGGVNTGELFF.

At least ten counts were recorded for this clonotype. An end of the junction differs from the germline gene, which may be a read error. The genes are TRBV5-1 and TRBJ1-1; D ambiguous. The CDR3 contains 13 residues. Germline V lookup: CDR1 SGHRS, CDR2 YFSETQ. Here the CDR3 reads CASSLRGNTEAFF. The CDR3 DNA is TGTGCCAGCAGCCTCCGGGGGAACACTGAAGCTTTCTTT.

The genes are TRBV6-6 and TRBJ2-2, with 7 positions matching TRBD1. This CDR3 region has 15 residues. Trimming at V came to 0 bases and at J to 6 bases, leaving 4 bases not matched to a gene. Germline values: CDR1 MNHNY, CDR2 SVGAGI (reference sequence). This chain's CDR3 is CASSYSLTGSGELFF. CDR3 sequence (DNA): TGTGCCAGCAGTTACTCGCTGACAGGGTCCGGGGAGCTGTTTTTT.

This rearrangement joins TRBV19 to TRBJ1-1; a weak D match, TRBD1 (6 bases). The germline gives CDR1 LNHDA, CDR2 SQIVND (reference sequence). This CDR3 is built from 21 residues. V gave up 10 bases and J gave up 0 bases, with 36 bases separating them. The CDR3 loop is CATTYAPLGQQASRMNTEAFF. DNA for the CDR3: TGTGCCACAACTTACGCCCCCCTCGGACAGCAGGCCAGTAGAATGAACACTGAAGCTTTCTTT.

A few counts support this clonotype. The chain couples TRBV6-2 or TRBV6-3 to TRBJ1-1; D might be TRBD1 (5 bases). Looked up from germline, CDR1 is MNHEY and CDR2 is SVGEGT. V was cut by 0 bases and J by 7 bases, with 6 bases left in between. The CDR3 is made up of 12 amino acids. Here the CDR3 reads CASSYSTVEAFF. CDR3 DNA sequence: TGTGCCAGCAGTTACTCGACAGTTGAAGCTTTCTTT.

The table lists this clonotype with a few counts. CDR3 nucleotides: TGTGCCACCAGCAGAGGCGGGCGGGGGAACACCGGGGAGCTGTTTTTT. It specifies CATSRGGRGNTGELFF. This chain connects TRBV15 to TRBJ2-2, with D possibly TRBD2 on 6 matching bases. This CDR3 has 16 residues. V dropped 1 base and J dropped 1 base, with 10 bases sitting between them. CDR1 and CDR2 (germline): LNHNV, YYDKDF (reference sequence). Together with reference TRBV15 and TRBJ2-2, the CDR3 gives the full variable domain: DAMVIQNPRYQVTQFGKPVTLSCSQTLNHNVMYWYQQKSSQAPKLLFHYYDKDFNNEADTPDNFQSRRPNTSFCFLDIRSPGLGDTAMYLCATSRGGRGNTGELFFGEGSRLTVL.

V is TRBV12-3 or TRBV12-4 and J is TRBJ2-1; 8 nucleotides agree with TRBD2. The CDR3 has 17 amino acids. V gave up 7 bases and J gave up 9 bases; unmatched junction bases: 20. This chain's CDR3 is CASTTNAGGAGRGEQFF. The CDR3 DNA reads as TGTGCCAGCACCACTAACGCGGGAGGAGCGGGGAGGGGTGAGCAGTTCTTC.

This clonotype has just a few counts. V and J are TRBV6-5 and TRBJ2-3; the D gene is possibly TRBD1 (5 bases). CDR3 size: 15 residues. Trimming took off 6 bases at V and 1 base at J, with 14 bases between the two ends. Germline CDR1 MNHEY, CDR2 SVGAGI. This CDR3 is CASSTQGWGTDTQYF. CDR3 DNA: TGTGCCAGCAGCACCCAGGGATGGGGCACAGATACGCAGTATTTT.

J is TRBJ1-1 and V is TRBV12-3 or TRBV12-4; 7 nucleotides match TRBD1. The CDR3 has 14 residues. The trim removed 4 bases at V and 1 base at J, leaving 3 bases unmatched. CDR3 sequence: CASSWGTENTEAFF. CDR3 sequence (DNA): TGTGCCAGCAGTTGGGGGACAGAGAACACTGAAGCTTTCTTT.

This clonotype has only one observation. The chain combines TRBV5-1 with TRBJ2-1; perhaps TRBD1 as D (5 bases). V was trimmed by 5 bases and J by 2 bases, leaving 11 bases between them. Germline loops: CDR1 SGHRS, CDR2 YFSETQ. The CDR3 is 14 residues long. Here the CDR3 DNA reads TGCGCCAGCAGTTCCCAGGGTACCTACAATGAGCAGTTCTTC. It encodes CASSSQGTYNEQFF.

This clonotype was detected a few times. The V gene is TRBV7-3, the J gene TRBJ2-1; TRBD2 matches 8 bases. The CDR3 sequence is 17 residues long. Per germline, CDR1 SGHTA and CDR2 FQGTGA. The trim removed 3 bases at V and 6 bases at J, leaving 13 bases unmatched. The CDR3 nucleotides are TGTGCCAGCAGCTTCACTACGGGCGGGGGGCCTATCAATGAGCAGTTCTTC. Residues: CASSFTTGGGPINEQFF.

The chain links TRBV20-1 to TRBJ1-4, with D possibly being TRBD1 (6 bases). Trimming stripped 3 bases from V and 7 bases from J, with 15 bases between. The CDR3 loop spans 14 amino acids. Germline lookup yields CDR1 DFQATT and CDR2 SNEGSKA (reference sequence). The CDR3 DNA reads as TGCAGTGCTAGGAGTTCGGGAGGGGGTGAAAAACTGTTTTTT. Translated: CSARSSGGGEKLFF.

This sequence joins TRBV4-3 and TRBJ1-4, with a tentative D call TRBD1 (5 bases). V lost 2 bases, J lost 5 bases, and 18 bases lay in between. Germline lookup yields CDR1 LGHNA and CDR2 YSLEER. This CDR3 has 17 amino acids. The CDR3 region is CASSQPFSGAQNEKLFF. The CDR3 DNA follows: TGCGCCAGCAGCCAACCCTTTTCCGGGGCGCAGAATGAAAAACTGTTTTTT.

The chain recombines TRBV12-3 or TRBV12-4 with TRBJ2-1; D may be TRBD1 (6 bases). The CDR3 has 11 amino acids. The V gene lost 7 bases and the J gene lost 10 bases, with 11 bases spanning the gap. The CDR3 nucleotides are TGTGCCAGCATTCTAGACAGGGAGCAGTTCTTC. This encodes CASILDREQFF.

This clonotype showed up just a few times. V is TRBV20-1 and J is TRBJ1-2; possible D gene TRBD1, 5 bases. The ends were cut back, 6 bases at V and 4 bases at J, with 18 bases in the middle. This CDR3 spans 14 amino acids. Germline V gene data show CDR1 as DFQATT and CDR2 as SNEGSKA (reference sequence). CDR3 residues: CSAPGLTDFYGYTF. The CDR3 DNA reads TGCAGTGCCCCGGGACTGACAGATTTCTATGGCTACACCTTC.

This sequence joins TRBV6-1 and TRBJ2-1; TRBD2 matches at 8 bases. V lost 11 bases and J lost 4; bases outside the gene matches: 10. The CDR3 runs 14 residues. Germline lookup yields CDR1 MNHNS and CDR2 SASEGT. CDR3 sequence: CAARVVAGYNEQFF. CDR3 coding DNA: TGTGCCGCCCGGGTGGTAGCGGGGTACAATGAGCAGTTCTTC.

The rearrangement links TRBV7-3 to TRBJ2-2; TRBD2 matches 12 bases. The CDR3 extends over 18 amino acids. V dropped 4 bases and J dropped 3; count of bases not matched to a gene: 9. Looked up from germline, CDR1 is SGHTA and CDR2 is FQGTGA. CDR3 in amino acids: CASSSGLAGTADTGELFF. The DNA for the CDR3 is TGTGCCAGCAGCTCCGGACTAGCGGGGACCGCGGACACCGGGGAGCTGTTTTTT.